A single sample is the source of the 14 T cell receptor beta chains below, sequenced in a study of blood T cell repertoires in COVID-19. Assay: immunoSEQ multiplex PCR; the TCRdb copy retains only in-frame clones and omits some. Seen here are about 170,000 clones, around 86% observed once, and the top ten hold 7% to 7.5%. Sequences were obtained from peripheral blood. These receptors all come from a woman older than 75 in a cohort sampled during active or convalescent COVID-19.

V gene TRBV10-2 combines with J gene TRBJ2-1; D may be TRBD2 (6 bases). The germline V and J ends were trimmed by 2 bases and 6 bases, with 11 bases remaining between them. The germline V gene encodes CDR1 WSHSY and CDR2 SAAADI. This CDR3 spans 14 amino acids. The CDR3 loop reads CASSETSSGNEQFF. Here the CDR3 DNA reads TGCGCCAGCAGTGAGACTAGCTCAGGCAATGAGCAGTTCTTC.

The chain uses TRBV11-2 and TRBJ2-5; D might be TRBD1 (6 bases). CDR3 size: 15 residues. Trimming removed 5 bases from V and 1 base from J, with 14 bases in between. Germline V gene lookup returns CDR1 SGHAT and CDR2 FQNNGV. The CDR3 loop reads CASSPGIRGQETQYF. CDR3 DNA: TGTGCCAGCAGCCCCGGGATCAGGGGCCAAGAGACCCAGTACTTC.

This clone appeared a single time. Written as DNA, the CDR3 is TGTGCCAGCAGGCCGGGGGGGGCCAACGTCCTGACTTTC. Amino acids: CASRPGGANVLTF. The chain is built from TRBV6-5 and TRBJ2-6; D perhaps matches TRBD2 (5 bases). CDR1 and CDR2 (germline): MNHEY, SVGAGI. CDR3 size: 13 residues. Between the trimmed V and J ends, which lost 6 bases and 4 bases, there was a span of 7 bases.

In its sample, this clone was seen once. CDR3 DNA: TGCGCCAGCAGCTGGGGGACAGGGGGGTTAGAGACCCAGTACTTC. It specifies CASSWGTGGLETQYF. The V gene is TRBV5-1, the J gene TRBJ2-5, with 11 nucleotides matching TRBD1. Losses at the gene ends were 3 bases for V and 4 bases for J; bases not matched to a gene: 5. CDR3 length: 15 amino acids. CDR1 SGHRS and CDR2 YFSETQ come from the germline V gene.

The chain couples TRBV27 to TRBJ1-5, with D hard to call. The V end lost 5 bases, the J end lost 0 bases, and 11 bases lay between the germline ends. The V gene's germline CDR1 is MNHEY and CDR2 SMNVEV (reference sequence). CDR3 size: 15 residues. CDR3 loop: CASSQRVYSNQPQHF. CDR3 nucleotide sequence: TGTGCCAGCAGTCAGAGGGTATATAGCAATCAGCCCCAGCATTTT.

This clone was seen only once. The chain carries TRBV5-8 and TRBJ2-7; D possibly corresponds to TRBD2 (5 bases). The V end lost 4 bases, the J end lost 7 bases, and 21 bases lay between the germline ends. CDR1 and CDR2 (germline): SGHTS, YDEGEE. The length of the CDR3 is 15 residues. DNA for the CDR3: TGTGCCAGCAGCCCCGAGGGAGCCCGAGGACGGGAGCAGTACTTC. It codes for CASSPEGARGREQYF. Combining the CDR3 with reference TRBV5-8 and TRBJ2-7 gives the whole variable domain EAGVTQSPTHLIKTRGQQATLRCSPISGHTSVYWYQQALGLGLQFLLWYDEGEERNRGNFPPRFSGRQFPNYSSELNVNALELEDSALYLCASSPEGARGREQYFGPGTRLTVT.

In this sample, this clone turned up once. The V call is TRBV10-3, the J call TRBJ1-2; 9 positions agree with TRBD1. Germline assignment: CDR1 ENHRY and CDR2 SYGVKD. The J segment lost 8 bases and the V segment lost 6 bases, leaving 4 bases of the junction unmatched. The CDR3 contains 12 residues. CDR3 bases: TGTGCCATCAGAGGACAGGGGCAAGGCTACACCTTC. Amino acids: CAIRGQGQGYTF.

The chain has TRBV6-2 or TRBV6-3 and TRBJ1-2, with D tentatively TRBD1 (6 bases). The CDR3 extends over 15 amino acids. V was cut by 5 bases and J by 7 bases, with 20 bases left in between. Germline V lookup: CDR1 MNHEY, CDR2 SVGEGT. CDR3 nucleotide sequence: TGTGCCAGCAGTCCCTCAGGGGAGGGTAGAGGTGGCTACACCTTC. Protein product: CASSPSGEGRGGYTF.

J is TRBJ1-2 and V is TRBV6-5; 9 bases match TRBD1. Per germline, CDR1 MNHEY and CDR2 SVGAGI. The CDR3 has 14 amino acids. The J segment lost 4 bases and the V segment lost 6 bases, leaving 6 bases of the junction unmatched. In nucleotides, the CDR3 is TGTGCCAGCAGCGCTCCGGGACAGGGCTATGGCTACACCTTC. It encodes CASSAPGQGYGYTF.

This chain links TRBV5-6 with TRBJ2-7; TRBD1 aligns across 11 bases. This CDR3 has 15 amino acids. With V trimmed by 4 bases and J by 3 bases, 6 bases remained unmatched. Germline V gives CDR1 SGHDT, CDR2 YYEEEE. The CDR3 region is CASSRTGTGGYEQYF. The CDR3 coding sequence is TGTGCCAGCAGCCGGACCGGGACAGGGGGCTACGAGCAGTACTTC.

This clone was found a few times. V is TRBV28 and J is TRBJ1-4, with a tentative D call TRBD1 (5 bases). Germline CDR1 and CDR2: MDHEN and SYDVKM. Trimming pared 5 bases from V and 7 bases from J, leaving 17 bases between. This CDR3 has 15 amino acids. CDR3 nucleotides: TGTGCCAGCAGTCAGTCAGGGAGGGTTGCTGAAAAACTGTTTTTT. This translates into CASSQSGRVAEKLFF.

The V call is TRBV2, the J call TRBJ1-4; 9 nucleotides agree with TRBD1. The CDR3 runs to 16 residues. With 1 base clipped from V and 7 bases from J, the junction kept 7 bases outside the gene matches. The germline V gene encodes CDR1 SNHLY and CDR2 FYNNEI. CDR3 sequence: CASSEEGTGGGEKLFF. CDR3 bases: TGTGCCAGCAGTGAAGAGGGAACAGGGGGCGGTGAAAAACTGTTTTTT.

Written as DNA, the CDR3 is TGTGCCAGCAGCCGGACAGCTCATAGCAATCAGCCCCAGCATTTT. Translation: CASSRTAHSNQPQHF. The rearrangement links TRBV16 to TRBJ1-5; D perhaps matches TRBD1 (6 bases). Trimming shortened V by 4 bases and J by 0 bases, and 10 bases separated the two germline ends. Germline loops: CDR1 KGHSY, CDR2 FQNENV. CDR3 size: 15 residues.

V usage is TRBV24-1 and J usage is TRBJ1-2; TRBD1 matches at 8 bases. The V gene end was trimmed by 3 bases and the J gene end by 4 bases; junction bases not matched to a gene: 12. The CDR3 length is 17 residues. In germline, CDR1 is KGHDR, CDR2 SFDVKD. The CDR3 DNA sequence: TGTGCCACCAGTGATCCGAGGGACAGGTCCTTTGTCTATGGCTACACCTTC. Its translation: CATSDPRDRSFVYGYTF.